The clone carrying this TCR beta chain was detected only a few times. The sample originates from a study of blood T cell repertoires in COVID-19. In the study overall: Sites in the United States, Italy and Spain provided acute and convalescent COVID-19 samples. In each case, the material was cDNA or gDNA derived from T cells, B-cell-depleted T cells, or PBMCs.

There are 13 residues in the CDR3. The germline V gene has CDR1 LGHNA and CDR2 YSLEER. The V and J ends lost 3 bases and 8 bases, in that order; junction bases with no gene match: 6. Authors' data handling: It was from reference gene primer amplification that nucleated cell counts were estimated. The repertoire was sequenced with immunoSEQ multiplex PCR; TCRdb's copy has only in-frame clones and lacks some. That table supplies the V and J calls and clone size; D and trimming were determined from the DNA. The sample includes about 90,000 clones, about 81% of them seen just once. The chain has TRBV4-3 and TRBJ1-2; the match to TRBD1 covers 7 bases. This TCR was sampled from a human donor in a cohort sampled during active COVID-19. The material sequenced was peripheral blood. The CDR3 coding sequence is TGCGCCAGCAGCCACGGGACAGATCTGGGCTACACCTTC. It is translated as CASSHGTDLGYTF.